The 14 T cell receptor beta chains below were found in one sample sequenced in a study of identical twins. TCRdb called the 5' RACE reads again in MiXCR, with one record for every CDR3 protein. The sample carries hundreds of thousands of distinct CDR3 sequences, around 8.8% recorded once. These data were also filed under a second study, of yellow fever vaccine responses in identical twins.

The source material was memory (CD45RO+) T cells sorted from blood. These receptors came from a woman between 18 and 29 years old in good health.

The chain is built from TRBV20-1 and TRBJ2-3; possible D gene TRBD2, 6 bases. The CDR3 is 13 amino acids. V was trimmed by 5 bases and J by 5 bases, leaving 14 bases between them. CDR1 and CDR2 (germline): DFQATT, SNEGSKA (reference sequence). The CDR3 DNA sequence: TGCAGTGCTGCACTAGCAGGCAAAGATACGCAGTATTTT. It codes for CSAALAGKDTQYF.

The chain has TRBV20-1 and TRBJ1-1; 9 bases agree with TRBD1. V lost 3 bases and J lost 3; bases outside the gene matches: 5. Germline V gene sequence: CDR1 DFQATT, CDR2 SNEGSKA (reference sequence). The CDR3 has 14 amino acids. CDR3 DNA sequence: TGCAGTGCTAGGGGGACAGGGATGGACACTGAAGCTTTCTTT. Its protein product is CSARGTGMDTEAFF.

As to this clonotype: A much more abundant neighbour one base away suggests this may be a read error. The CDR3 does not end in the conserved phenylalanine or tryptophan, so this is likely a read error. V gene TRBV5-1 combines with J gene TRBJ2-5; D gene ambiguous. This CDR3 is built from 12 residues. CDR1 and CDR2 (germline): SGHRS, YFSETQ. V lost 1 base to trimming and J lost 4 bases, with 5 bases between them. CDR3 loop: CASSLYRETQYL. The CDR3 DNA reads TGCGCCAGCAGCTTGTACAGAGAGACCCAGTACCTC.

The sample holds a few counts of this clonotype. The V call is TRBV4-2, the J call TRBJ2-1; D could derive from TRBD1 or TRBD2 (5 bases each). CDR1 and CDR2 from the germline V gene are LGHNA and YNFKEQ. V lost 1 base and J 0 bases, leaving 19 bases between the germline ends. The CDR3 has 19 residues. Written as DNA, the CDR3 is TGTGCCAGCAGCCAAGTAGGCAGGGAGATTGCTAGCTCCTACAATGAGCAGTTCTTC. Protein: CASSQVGREIASSYNEQFF.

This clonotype has ten or more counts. The rearrangement links TRBV3-1 to TRBJ2-1; D is possibly TRBD2 (5 bases). The germline V gene encodes CDR1 LGHDT and CDR2 YNNKEL (reference sequence). The CDR3 sequence is 14 residues long. Trimming pared 4 bases from V and 8 bases from J, leaving 15 bases between. DNA of the CDR3: TGTGCCAGCAGCCCCGGGATACAGCGCGATGAGCAGTTCTTC. This translates into CASSPGIQRDEQFF.

This chain connects TRBV7-2 to TRBJ2-7, with 9 bases identical to TRBD2. This CDR3 is built from 15 residues. The V gene end was trimmed by 5 bases and the J gene end by 3 bases; junction bases not matched to a gene: 8. Looked up from germline, CDR1 is SGHTA and CDR2 is FQGNSA. This CDR3 reads CASSPTSGRNYEQYF. CDR3 DNA: TGTGCCAGCAGCCCCACCAGCGGGAGGAACTACGAGCAGTACTTC.

This clonotype was observed a few times. The rearrangement links TRBV5-1 to TRBJ2-1; the match to TRBD2 covers 10 bases. Germline-derived CDR1 and CDR2 are SGHRS and YFSETQ. This CDR3 region has 15 residues. Trimming took 1 base from V and 9 from J; bases not matched to a gene: 7. The CDR3 region is CASSLQAGGQGEQFF. The CDR3 DNA is TGCGCCAGCAGCTTGCAAGCGGGAGGGCAGGGTGAGCAGTTCTTC. Based on the CDR3 plus reference TRBV5-1 and TRBJ2-1, the full variable domain is KAGVTQTPRYLIKTRGQQVTLSCSPISGHRSVSWYQQTPGQGLQFLFEYFSETQRNKGNFPGRFSGRQFSNSRSEMNVSTLELGDSALYLCASSLQAGGQGEQFFGPGTRLTVL.

This clonotype appeared many times. V and J are TRBV5-1 and TRBJ2-2; 12 bases map to TRBD1. Germline V lookup: CDR1 SGHRS, CDR2 YFSETQ. V dropped 5 bases and J dropped 0; count of bases not matched to a gene: 8. The CDR3 covers 18 residues. The CDR3 DNA reads as TGCGCCAGCAGACCCGGGACAGGGGGCTTCGCGAACACCGGGGAGCTGTTTTTT. Protein: CASRPGTGGFANTGELFF.

This chain links TRBV27 with TRBJ2-1; 10 nucleotides align to TRBD2. This CDR3 comprises 15 residues. V lost 2 bases, J lost 4 bases, and 2 bases stayed unmatched. The germline V gene has CDR1 MNHEY and CDR2 SMNVEV (reference sequence). In nucleotides, the CDR3 is TGTGCCAGCAGTTTAACACTAGCGGGGTACAATGAGCAGTTCTTC. Amino acid sequence: CASSLTLAGYNEQFF.

The chain joins TRBV28 to TRBJ2-6, with D perhaps given as TRBD1 or TRBD2 (5 bases each). Trimming took 8 bases from V and 3 from J, leaving 11 bases between them. CDR1 is MDHEN and CDR2 is SYDVKM in the germline V gene. This CDR3 spans 14 amino acids. The CDR3 protein is CASRGVFGANVLTF. CDR3 coding DNA: TGTGCCAGCCGAGGGGTGTTTGGGGCCAACGTCCTGACTTTC.

This clonotype was counted ten times or more. This chain connects TRBV29-1 to TRBJ2-7; 11 bases match TRBD2. Germline trimming cut 4 bases from V and 4 bases from J; bases unmatched to any gene: 6. CDR1 and CDR2 from the germline V gene are SQVTM and ANQGSEA. The CDR3 contains 14 residues. The CDR3, as DNA: TGCAGCGTTGCCCTAGCGGGAGGTGCTTACGAGCAGTACTTC. It is translated as CSVALAGGAYEQYF.

This clonotype was observed many times. The chain uses TRBV5-1 and TRBJ1-3; TRBD1 matches at 11 bases. The junction had 4 bases not matched to a gene; V was cut back by 4 bases and J by 1 base. The CDR3 is 16 residues long. The germline V gene encodes CDR1 SGHRS and CDR2 YFSETQ. CDR3 DNA: TGCGCCAGCAGCGCGGGACAGGGGGTTTCTGGAAACACCATATATTTT. Its protein product is CASSAGQGVSGNTIYF.

This clonotype was seen a handful of times. The genes are TRBV5-4 and TRBJ2-7, with TRBD1 matching 9 bases. J lost 3 bases, V lost 1 base, and 5 bases had no gene match. Germline V gene lookup returns CDR1 SGHNT and CDR2 YYREEE (reference sequence). The CDR3 has 15 residues. The CDR3 region is CASSLHPGQGYEQYV. The CDR3 DNA is TGTGCCAGCAGCTTGCACCCGGGACAGGGCTACGAGCAGTACGTC.

This clonotype was found many times. The CDR3 sequence: CASSQQAEQFF. The CDR3 DNA reads as TGTGCCAGCAGTCAACAGGCGGAGCAGTTCTTC. The chain combines TRBV6-6 with TRBJ2-1; D might be TRBD1 (5 bases). The germline V gene encodes CDR1 MNHNY and CDR2 SVGAGI (reference sequence). The length of the CDR3 is 11 residues. The ends were cut back, 5 bases at V and 10 bases at J, with 9 bases in the middle.